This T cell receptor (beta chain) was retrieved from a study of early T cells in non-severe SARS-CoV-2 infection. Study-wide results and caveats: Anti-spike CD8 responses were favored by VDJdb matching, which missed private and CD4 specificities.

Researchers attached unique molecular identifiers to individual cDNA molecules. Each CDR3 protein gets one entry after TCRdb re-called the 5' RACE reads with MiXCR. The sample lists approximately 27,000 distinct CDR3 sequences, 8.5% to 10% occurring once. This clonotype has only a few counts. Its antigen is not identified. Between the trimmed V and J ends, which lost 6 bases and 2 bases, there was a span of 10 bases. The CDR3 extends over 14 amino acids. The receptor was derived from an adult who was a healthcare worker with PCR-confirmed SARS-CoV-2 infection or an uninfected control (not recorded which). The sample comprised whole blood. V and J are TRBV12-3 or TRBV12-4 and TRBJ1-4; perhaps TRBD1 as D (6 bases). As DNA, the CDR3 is TGTGCCAGCAGCCCAGGGGTCACTAATGAAAAACTGTTTTTT. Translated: CASSPGVTNEKLFF.